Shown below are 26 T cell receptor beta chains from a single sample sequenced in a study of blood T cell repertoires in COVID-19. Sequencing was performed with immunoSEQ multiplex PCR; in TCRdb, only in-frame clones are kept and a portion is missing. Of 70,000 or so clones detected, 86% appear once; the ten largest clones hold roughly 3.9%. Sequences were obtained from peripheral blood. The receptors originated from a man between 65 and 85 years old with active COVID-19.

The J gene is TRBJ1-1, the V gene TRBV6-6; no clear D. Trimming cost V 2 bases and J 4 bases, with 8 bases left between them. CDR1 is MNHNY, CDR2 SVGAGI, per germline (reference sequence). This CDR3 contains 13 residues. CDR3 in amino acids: CASSYGGSTEAFF. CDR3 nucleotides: TGTGCCAGCAGTTACGGTGGGAGCACTGAAGCTTTCTTT.

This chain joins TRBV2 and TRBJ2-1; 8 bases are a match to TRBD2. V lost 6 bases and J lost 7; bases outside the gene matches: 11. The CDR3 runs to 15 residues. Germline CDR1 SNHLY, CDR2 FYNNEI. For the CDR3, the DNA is TGTGCCAGCAGGGGTAGCGGGAAGGGGGGGAATGAGCAGTTCTTC. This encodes CASRGSGKGGNEQFF.

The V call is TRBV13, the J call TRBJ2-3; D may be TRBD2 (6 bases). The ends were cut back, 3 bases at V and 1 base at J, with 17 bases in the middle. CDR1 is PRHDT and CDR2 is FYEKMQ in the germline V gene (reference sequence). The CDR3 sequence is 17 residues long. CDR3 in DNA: TGTGCCAGCAGCTTCGGGGGAGCGGCCCCGGGCACAGATACGCAGTATTTT. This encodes CASSFGGAAPGTDTQYF.

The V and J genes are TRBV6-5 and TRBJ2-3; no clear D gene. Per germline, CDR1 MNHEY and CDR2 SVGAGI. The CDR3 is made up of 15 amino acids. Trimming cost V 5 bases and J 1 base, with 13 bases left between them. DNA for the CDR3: TGTGCCAGCAGTCCCCGGTCCGGTGGCACAGATACGCAGTATTTT. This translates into CASSPRSGGTDTQYF.

The CDR3 here is CASSVAGNNEQFF. The CDR3 region has the DNA TGTGCCAGCAGCGTAGCAGGGAACAATGAGCAGTTCTTC. The chain is built from TRBV9 and TRBJ2-1; a weak D match, TRBD1 (5 bases). CDR1 and CDR2 (germline): SGDLS, YYNGEE. V dropped 0 bases and J dropped 5 bases, with 6 bases sitting between them. The CDR3 runs 13 residues.

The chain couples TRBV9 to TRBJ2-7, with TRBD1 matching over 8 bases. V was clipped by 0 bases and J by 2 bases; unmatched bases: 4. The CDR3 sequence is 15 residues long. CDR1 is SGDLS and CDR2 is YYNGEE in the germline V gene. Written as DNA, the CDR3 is TGTGCCAGCAGCGTAGGTGTGACAGGGGCCTACGAGCAGTACTTC. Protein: CASSVGVTGAYEQYF.

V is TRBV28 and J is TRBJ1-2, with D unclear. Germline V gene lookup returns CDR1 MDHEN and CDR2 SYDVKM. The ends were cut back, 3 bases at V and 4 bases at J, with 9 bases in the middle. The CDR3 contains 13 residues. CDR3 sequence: CASSFVAGYGYTF. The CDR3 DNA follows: TGTGCCAGCAGTTTTGTGGCAGGCTATGGCTACACCTTC.

The DNA for the CDR3 is TGTGCCAGCAGTCGCCCCGGGACAGGGAGCTACGAGCAGTACTTC. As protein: CASSRPGTGSYEQYF. The chain is built from TRBV28 and TRBJ2-7; 9 bases line up with TRBD1. After removal of 5 bases from V and 3 bases from J, the junction contained 8 bases not matched to a gene. The CDR3 runs to 15 residues. Germline V gives CDR1 MDHEN, CDR2 SYDVKM.

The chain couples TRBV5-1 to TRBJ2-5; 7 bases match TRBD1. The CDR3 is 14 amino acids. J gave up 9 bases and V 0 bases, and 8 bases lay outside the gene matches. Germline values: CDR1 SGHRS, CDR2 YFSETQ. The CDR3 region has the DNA TGCGCCAGCAGCTTGGCCGGGACAGCGATGGCCCAGTACTTC. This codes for CASSLAGTAMAQYF.

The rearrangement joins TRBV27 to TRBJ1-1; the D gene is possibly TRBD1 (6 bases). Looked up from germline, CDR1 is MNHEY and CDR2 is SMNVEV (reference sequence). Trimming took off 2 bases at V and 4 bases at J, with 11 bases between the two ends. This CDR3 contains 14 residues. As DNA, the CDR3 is TGTGCCAGCAGTTTAGGGGGGGGGCCCACTGAAGCTTTCTTT. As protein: CASSLGGGPTEAFF.

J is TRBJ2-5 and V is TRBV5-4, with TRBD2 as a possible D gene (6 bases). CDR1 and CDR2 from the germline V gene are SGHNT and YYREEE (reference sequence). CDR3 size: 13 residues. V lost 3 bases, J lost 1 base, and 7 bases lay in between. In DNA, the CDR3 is TGTGCCAGCAGCTGGGACTCCCAAGAGACCCAGTACTTC. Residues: CASSWDSQETQYF. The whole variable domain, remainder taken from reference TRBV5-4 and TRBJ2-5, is ETGVTQSPTHLIKTRGQQVTLRCSSQSGHNTVSWYQQALGQGPQFIFQYYREEENGRGNFPPRFSGLQFPNYSSELNVNALELDDSALYLCASSWDSQETQYFGPGTRLLVL.

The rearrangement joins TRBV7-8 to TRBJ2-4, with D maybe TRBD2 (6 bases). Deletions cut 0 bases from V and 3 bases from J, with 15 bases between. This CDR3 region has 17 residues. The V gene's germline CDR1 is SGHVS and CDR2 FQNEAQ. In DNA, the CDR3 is TGTGCCAGCAGCTTAGCGGGCGGAGGGGTTGGCAAAAACATTCAGTACTTC. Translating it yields CASSLAGGGVGKNIQYF.

CDR3 sequence (DNA): TGTGCCAGCAGTGAAGGGGTAGCGGCAGATACGCAGTATTTT. Translation: CASSEGVAADTQYF. The chain joins TRBV6-1 to TRBJ2-3, with a weak D call TRBD2 (6 bases). The ends were cut back, 1 base at V and 4 bases at J, with 9 bases in the middle. This CDR3 contains 14 residues. Germline V CDR1 and CDR2: MNHNS, SASEGT.

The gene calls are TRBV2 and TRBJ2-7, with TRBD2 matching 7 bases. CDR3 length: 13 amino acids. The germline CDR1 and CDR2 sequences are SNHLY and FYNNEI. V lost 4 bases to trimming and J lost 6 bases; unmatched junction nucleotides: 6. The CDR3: CASSVSREGEQYF. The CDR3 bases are TGTGCCAGCAGTGTATCGAGGGAGGGCGAGCAGTACTTC.

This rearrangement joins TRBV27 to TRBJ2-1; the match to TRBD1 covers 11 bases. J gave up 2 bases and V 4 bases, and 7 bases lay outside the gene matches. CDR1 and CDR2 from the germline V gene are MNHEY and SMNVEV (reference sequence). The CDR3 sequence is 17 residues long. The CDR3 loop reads CASSSGTGGGTYNEQFF. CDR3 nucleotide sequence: TGTGCCAGCAGTTCCGGGACAGGGGGTGGCACCTACAATGAGCAGTTCTTC.

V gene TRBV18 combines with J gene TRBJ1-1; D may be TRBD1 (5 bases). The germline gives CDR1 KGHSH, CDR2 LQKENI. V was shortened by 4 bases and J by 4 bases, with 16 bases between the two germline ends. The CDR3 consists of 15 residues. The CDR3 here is CASSREGLGGTEAFF. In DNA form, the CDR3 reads TGTGCCAGCTCACGGGAGGGGCTTGGGGGCACTGAAGCTTTCTTT.

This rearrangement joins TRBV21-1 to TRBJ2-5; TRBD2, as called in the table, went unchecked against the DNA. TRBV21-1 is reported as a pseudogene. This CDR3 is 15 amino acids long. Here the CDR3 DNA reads TGTGCCAGCAGCATAGCGGGAGTTTGGCAAGAGACCCAGTACTTC. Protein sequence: CASSIAGVWQETQYF.

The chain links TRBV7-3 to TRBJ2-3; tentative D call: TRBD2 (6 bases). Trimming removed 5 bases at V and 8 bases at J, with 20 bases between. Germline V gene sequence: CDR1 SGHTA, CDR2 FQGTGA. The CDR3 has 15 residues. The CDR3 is CASSPMQGGRATQYF. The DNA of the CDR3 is TGTGCCAGCAGCCCCATGCAGGGAGGTAGGGCTACGCAGTATTTT.

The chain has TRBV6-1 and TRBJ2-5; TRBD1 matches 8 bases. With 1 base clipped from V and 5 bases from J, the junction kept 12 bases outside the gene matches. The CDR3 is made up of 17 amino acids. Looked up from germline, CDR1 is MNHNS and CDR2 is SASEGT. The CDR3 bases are TGTGCCAGCAGTGAAGGGGAGTGGGCAGGGGGCTCGGAGACCCAGTACTTC. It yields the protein CASSEGEWAGGSETQYF.

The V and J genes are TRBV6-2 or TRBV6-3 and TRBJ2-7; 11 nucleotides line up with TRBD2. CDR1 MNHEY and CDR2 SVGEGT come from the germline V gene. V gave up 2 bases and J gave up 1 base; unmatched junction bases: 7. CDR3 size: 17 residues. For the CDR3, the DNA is TGTGCCAGCAGTTACATCCTAGCGGGAGGACCTTCCTACGAGCAGTACTTC. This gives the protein CASSYILAGGPSYEQYF.

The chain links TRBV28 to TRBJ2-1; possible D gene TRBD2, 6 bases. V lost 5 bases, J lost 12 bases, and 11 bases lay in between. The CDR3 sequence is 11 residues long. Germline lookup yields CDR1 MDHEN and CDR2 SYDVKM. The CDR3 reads CASSPRGLQFF. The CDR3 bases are TGTGCCAGCAGTCCCCGGGGGTTGCAGTTCTTC. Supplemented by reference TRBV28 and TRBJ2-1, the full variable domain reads DVKVTQSSRYLVKRTGEKVFLECVQDMDHENMFWYRQDPGLGLRLIYFSYDVKMKEKGDIPEGYSVSREKKERFSLILESASTNQTSMYLCASSPRGLQFFGPGTRLTVL.

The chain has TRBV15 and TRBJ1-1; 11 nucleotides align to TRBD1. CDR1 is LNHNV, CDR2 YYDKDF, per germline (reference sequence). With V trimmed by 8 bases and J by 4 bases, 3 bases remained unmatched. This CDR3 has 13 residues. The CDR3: CATGGTGGTEAFF. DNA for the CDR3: TGTGCCACCGGAGGGACAGGGGGCACTGAAGCTTTCTTT.

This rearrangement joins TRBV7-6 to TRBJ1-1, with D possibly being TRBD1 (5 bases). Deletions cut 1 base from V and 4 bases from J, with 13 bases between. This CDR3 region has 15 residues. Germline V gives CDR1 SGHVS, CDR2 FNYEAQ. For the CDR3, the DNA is TGTGCCAGCAGCTTAGTAAGGGGCGCGAGCACTGAAGCTTTCTTT. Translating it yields CASSLVRGASTEAFF.

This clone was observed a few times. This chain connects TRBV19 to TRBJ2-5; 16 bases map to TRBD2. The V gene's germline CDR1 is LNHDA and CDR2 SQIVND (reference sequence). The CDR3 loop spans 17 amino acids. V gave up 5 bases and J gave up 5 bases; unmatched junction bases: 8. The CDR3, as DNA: TGTGCCAGTAGTCCCGGGACTAGCGGGAGGGCCGGGGAGACCCAGTACTTC. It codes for CASSPGTSGRAGETQYF.

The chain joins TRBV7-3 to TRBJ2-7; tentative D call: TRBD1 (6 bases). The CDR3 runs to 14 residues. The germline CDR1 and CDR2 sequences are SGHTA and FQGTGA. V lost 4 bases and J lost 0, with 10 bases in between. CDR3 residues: CASSSDRNSYEQYF. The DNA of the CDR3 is TGTGCCAGCAGCTCCGACAGGAACTCCTACGAGCAGTACTTC.

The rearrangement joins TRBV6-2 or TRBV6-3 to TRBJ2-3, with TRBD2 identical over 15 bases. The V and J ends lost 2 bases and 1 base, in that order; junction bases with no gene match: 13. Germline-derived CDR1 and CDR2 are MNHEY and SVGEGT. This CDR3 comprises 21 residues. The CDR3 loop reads CASSYRGEGTSGRPGTDTQYF. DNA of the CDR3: TGTGCCAGCAGTTACCGGGGGGAAGGGACTAGCGGGAGGCCTGGCACAGATACGCAGTATTTT.